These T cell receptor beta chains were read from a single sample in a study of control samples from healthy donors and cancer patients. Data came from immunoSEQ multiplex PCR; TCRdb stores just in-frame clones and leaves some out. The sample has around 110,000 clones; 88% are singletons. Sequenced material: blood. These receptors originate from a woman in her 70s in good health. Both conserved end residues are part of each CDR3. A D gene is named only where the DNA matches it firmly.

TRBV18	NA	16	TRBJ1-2	CASSSSQTRGNYGYTF	TGTGCCAGCTCATCCAGTCAGACTCGGGGTAACTATGGCTACACCTTC
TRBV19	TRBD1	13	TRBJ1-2	CASSMDREYGYTF	TGTGCCAGTAGTATGGACAGGGAATATGGCTACACCTTC
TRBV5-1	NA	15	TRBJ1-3	CASSLALSSGNTIYF	TGCGCCAGCAGCTTGGCTCTGAGCTCTGGAAACACCATATATTTT
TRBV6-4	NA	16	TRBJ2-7	CASSDSAQARVYEQYF	TGTGCCAGCAGTGACTCTGCGCAGGCCCGAGTCTACGAGCAGTACTTC
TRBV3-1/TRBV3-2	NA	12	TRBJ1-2	CASSPAGIDYTF	TGTGCCAGCAGCCCCGCCGGGATAGACTACACCTTC
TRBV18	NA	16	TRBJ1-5	CASSPPNLSLNQPQHF	TGTGCCAGCTCACCACCCAACCTATCGCTCAATCAGCCCCAGCATTTT
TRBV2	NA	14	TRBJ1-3	CATLLTGFEVTIYF	TGTGCCACCCTACTGACAGGTTTCGAAGTCACCATATATTTT
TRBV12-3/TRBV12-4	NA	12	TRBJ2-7	CASSLDPGEQYF	TGTGCCAGCAGTTTGGATCCAGGCGAGCAGTACTTC
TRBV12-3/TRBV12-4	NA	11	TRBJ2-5	CASSFQETQYF	TGTGCCAGCAGTTTCCAGGAGACCCAGTACTTC
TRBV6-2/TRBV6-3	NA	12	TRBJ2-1	CASSYEGTEQFF	TGTGCCAGCAGTTACGAGGGTACTGAGCAGTTCTTC